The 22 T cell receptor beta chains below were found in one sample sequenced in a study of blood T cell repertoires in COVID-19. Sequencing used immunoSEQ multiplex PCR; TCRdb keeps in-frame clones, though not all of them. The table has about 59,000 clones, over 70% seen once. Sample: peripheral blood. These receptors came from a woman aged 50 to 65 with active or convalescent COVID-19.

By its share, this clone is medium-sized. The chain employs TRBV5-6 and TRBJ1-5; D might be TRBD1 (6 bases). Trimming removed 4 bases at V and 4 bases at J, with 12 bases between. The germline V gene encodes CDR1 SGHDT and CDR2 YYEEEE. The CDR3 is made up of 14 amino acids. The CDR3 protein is CASSIRGLNQPQHF. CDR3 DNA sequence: TGTGCCAGCAGCATAAGGGGGTTGAATCAGCCCCAGCATTTT. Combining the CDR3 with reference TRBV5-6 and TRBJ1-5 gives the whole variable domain DAGVTQSPTHLIKTRGQQVTLRCSPKSGHDTVSWYQQALGQGPQFIFQYYEEEERQRGNFPDRFSGHQFPNYSSELNVNALLLGDSALYLCASSIRGLNQPQHFGDGTRLSIL.

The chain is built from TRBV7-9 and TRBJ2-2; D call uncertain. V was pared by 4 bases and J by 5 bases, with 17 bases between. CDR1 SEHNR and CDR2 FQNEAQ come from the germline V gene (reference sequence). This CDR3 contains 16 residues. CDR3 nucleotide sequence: TGTGCCAGCAGCTCCTCGCGGATTTTAGAAACCGGGGAGCTGTTTTTT. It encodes CASSSSRILETGELFF.

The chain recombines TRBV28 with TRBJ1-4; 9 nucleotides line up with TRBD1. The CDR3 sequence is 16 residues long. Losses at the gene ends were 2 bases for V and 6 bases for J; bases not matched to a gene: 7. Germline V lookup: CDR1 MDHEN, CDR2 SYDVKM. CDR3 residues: CASSLIGDRADEKLFF. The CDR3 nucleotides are TGTGCCAGCAGTTTAATCGGGGACAGGGCTGATGAAAAACTGTTTTTT.

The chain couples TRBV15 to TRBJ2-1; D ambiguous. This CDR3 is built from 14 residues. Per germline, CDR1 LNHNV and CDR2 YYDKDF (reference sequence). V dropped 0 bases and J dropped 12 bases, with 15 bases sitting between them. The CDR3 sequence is CATSREDRRSTQFF. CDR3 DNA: TGTGCCACCAGCAGAGAGGATCGGCGGAGTACGCAGTTCTTC.

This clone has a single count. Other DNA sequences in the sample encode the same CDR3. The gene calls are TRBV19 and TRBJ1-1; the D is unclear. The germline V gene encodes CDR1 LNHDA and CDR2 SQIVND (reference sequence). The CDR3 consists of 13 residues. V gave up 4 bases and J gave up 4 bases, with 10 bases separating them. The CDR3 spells CASSRRGITEAFF. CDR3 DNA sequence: TGTGCCAGTAGTAGACGGGGTATCACTGAAGCTTTCTTT.

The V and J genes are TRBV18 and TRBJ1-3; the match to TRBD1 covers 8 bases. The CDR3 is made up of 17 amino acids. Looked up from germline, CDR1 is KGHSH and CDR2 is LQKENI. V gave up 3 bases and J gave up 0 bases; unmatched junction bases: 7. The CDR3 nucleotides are TGTGCCAGCTCACCCGGACAGGGAGGCCTCTCTGGAAACACCATATATTTT. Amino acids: CASSPGQGGLSGNTIYF.

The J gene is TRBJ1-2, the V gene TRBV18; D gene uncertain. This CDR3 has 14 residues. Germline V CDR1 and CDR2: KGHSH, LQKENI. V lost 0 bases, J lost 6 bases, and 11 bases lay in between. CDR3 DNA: TGTGCCAGCTCACCACCTGTCAGCAGCGATGGCTACACCTTC. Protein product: CASSPPVSSDGYTF.

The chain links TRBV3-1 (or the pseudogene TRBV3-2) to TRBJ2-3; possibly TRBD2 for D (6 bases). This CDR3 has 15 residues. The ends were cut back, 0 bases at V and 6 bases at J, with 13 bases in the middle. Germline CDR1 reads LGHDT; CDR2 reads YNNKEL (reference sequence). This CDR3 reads CASSQELRGSDTQYF. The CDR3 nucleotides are TGTGCCAGCAGCCAAGAGTTGCGGGGATCGGATACGCAGTATTTT.

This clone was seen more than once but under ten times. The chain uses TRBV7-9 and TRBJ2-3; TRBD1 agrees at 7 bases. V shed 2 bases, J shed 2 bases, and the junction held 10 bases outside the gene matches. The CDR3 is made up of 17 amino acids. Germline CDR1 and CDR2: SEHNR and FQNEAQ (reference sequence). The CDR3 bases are TGTGCCAGCAGCTTAATCCGGGACAGCCTGTTCACAGATACGCAGTATTTT. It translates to CASSLIRDSLFTDTQYF.

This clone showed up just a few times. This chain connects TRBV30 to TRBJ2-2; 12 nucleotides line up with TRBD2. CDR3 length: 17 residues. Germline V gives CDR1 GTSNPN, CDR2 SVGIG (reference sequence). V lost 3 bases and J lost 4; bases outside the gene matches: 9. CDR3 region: CAWRFPSGRATTGELFF. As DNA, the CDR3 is TGTGCCTGGAGGTTCCCTAGCGGGAGGGCCACCACCGGGGAGCTGTTTTTT.

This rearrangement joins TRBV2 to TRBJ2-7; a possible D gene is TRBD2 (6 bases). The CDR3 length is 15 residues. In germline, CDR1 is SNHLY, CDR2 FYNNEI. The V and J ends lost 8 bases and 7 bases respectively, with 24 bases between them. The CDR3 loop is CASLRSGSYPGEQYF. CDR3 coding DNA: TGTGCCAGCTTACGATCCGGGAGCTACCCGGGGGAGCAGTACTTC.

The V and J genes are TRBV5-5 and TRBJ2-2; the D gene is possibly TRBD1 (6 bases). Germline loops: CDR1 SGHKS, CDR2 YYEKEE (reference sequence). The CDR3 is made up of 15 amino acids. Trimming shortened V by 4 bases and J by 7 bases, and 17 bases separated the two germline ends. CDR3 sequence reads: CASSTTGNWDGELFF. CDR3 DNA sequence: TGTGCCAGCAGCACCACAGGGAATTGGGACGGGGAGCTGTTTTTT.

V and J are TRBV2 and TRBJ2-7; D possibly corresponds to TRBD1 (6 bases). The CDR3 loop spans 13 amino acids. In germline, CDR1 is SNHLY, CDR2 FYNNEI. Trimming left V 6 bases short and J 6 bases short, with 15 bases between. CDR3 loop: CASRGYRASEQYF. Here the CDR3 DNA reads TGTGCCAGCAGGGGTTACAGGGCCTCCGAGCAGTACTTC.

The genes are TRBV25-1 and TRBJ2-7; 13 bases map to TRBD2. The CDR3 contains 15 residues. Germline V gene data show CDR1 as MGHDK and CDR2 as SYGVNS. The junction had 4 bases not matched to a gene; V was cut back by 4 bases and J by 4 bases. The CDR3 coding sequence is TGTGCCAGCAGTGGTCGGACTAGCGGGAGTTACGAGCAGTACTTC. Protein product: CASSGRTSGSYEQYF.

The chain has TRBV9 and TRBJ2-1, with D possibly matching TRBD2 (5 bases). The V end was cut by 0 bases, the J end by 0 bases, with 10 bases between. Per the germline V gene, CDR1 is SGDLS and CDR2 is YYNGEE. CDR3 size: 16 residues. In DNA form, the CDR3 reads TGTGCCAGCAGCGTAGTCGGCGGAGGCTCCTACAATGAGCAGTTCTTC. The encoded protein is CASSVVGGGSYNEQFF. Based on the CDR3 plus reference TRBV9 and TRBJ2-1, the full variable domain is DSGVTQTPKHLITATGQRVTLRCSPRSGDLSVYWYQQSLDQGLQFLIQYYNGEERAKGNILERFSAQQFPDLHSELNLSSLELGDSALYFCASSVVGGGSYNEQFFGPGTRLTVL.

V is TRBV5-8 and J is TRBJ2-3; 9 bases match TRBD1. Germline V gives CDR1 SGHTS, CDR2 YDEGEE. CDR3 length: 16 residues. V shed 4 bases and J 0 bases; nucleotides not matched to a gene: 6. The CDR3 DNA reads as TGTGCCAGCAGCGCGGGACAGGGACCTAGCACAGATACGCAGTATTTT. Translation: CASSAGQGPSTDTQYF.

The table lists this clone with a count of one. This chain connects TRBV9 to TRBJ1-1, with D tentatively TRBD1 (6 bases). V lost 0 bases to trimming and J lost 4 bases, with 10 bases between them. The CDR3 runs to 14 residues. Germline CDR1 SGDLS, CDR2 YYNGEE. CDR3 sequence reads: CASSVGGGLTEAFF. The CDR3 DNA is TGTGCCAGCAGCGTAGGAGGGGGTCTCACTGAAGCTTTCTTT. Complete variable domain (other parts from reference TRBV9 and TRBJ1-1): DSGVTQTPKHLITATGQRVTLRCSPRSGDLSVYWYQQSLDQGLQFLIQYYNGEERAKGNILERFSAQQFPDLHSELNLSSLELGDSALYFCASSVGGGLTEAFFGQGTRLTVV.

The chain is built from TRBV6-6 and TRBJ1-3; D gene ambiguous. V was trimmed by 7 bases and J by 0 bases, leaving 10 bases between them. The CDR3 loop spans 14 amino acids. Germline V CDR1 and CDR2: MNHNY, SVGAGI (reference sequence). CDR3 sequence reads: CASNQRGSGNTIYF. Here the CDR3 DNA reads TGTGCCAGCAATCAAAGAGGCTCTGGAAACACCATATATTTT.

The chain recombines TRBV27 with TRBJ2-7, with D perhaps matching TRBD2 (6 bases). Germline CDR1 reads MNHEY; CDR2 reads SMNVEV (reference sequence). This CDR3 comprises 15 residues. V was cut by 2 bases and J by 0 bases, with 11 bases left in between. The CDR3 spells CASSLEQDYSYEQYF. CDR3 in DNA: TGTGCCAGCAGTTTAGAACAGGACTACTCCTACGAGCAGTACTTC.

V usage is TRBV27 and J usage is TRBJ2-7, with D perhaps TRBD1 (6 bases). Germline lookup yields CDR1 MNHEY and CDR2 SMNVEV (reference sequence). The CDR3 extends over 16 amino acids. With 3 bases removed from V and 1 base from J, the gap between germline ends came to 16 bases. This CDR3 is CASSLDATGRSYEQYF. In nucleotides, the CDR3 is TGTGCCAGCAGTTTGGATGCGACAGGCCGATCCTACGAGCAGTACTTC.

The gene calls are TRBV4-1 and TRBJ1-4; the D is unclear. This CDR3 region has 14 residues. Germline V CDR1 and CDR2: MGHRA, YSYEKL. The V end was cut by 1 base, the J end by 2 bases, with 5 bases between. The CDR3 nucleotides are TGCGCCAGCAGCCAAGCGGTGACTAATGAAAAACTGTTTTTT. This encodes CASSQAVTNEKLFF.

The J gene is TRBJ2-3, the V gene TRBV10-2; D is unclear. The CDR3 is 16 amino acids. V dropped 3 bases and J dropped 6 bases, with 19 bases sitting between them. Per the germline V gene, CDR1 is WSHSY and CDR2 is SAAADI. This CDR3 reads CASSEPRISNADTQYF. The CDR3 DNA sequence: TGCGCCAGCAGTGAACCCAGGATCTCCAACGCGGATACGCAGTATTTT.